This TCR beta chain came from a study of CD8 T cells in ankylosing spondylitis. Concerning this clonotype: The antigen remains unidentified.

Generation of TCR beta libraries employed quantitative 5'-RACE incorporating molecular barcodes. TCRdb re-called the 5' RACE reads with MiXCR, one entry per CDR3 protein. The table lists around 540,000 distinct CDR3 sequences, 9.5% to 15% of them singletons. Germline loops: CDR1 KGHDR, CDR2 SFDVKD. V shed 4 bases and J shed 7 bases, with 10 bases lying between them. The CDR3 sequence is 13 residues long. General study results and limits: Disease-linked clones displayed a CD8+ phenotype and appeared relatively rarely in peripheral blood. Some motif variants were previously reported in reactive arthritis synovial fluid and blood. Within ankylosing spondylitis blood, a TCR beta motif made up of roughly eight highly homologous variants appeared to be characteristic. Significant enrichment of disease-linked clones was reported in matched ankylosing spondylitis synovial fluid.

Sequenced material: blood, either unsorted or a sorted T cell fraction (not recorded which). This receptor was taken from a male donor with ankylosing spondylitis. The chain is built from TRBV24-1 and TRBJ2-1; perhaps TRBD1 as D (6 bases). The CDR3 region has the DNA TGTGCCACCAGTGAGTCAGGGGAAAATGAGCAGTTCTTC. Protein: CATSESGENEQFF.